The source of this T cell receptor (beta chain) is a study of blood T cell repertoires in COVID-19. Study processing details: Reference gene primer amplification yielded estimated nucleated cell counts. Here immunoSEQ multiplex PCR was the method, and the copy in TCRdb shows in-frame clones only, minus some. That table is the source of V, J and clone size, and D and trimming were worked out from the DNA. There are around 97,000 clones in the sample; nearly 90% occur only once, and approximately 3.1% lies in the top ten. There are 14 residues in the CDR3. Germline assignment: CDR1 SGHTA and CDR2 FQGNSA. Trimming at V came to 1 base and at J to 6 bases, leaving 4 bases not matched to a gene.

The TCR sequence derives from a man in his fifties or sixties in a cohort sampled during active COVID-19. The sequenced sample was peripheral blood. The chain uses TRBV7-2 and TRBJ2-5, with 8 bases fitting TRBD1. The CDR3 bases are TGTGCCAGCAGCTTAGGCAGGGGGCGGCAGACCCAGTACTTC. Its translation: CASSLGRGRQTQYF.